The clone carrying this TCR beta chain was observed a few times. In the authors' methods: Amplifying reference gene primers gave estimates of nucleated cell counts. The table came from immunoSEQ multiplex PCR; TCRdb's copy has only in-frame clones and leaves some out. V and J calls plus clone size are reproduced from that table; the DNA served to infer D and trimming. The table lists 85,000 or so clones, about 76% of them singletons. The data belong to a study of blood T cell repertoires in COVID-19. Study summary: Acute and convalescent COVID-19 samples came from the United States, Italy and Spain. Sources were T cells, B-cell-depleted T cells, or PBMCs; the material itself was cDNA or gDNA.

The sequencing sample was made of peripheral blood. The sequence derives from an older man with acute or convalescent COVID-19.

DNA for the CDR3: TGTGCCAGCAGCCCCCTAGGAACAGGTTTGAACACTGAAGCTTTCTTT. This sequence encodes CASSPLGTGLNTEAFF. The chain couples TRBV7-9 to TRBJ1-1; weak D call: TRBD1 (5 bases). The V end lost 5 bases, the J end lost 0 bases, and 16 bases lay between the germline ends. The germline V gene has CDR1 SEHNR and CDR2 FQNEAQ (reference sequence). The CDR3 covers 16 residues.